This record concerns one T cell receptor (beta chain) sequence. Trimming stripped 5 bases from V and 2 bases from J, with 6 bases between. CDR3 length: 12 amino acids. In germline, CDR1 is MNHNS, CDR2 SASEGT. This record comes from a study of STAT5B mutations in CD4+ large granular lymphocyte leukemia. Measured with immunoSEQ multiplex PCR; TCRdb has only the in-frame clones, and not every one. The table lists tens of thousands of clones, more than 70% of them singletons. The rearrangement joins TRBV6-1 to TRBJ2-5; D is unresolved. The sample was CD4+ T cells from blood buffy coats. The receptor comes from a human donor in good health. The CDR3: CASSKSQETQYF. DNA for the CDR3: TGTGCCAGCAGTAAGTCTCAAGAGACCCAGTACTTC.